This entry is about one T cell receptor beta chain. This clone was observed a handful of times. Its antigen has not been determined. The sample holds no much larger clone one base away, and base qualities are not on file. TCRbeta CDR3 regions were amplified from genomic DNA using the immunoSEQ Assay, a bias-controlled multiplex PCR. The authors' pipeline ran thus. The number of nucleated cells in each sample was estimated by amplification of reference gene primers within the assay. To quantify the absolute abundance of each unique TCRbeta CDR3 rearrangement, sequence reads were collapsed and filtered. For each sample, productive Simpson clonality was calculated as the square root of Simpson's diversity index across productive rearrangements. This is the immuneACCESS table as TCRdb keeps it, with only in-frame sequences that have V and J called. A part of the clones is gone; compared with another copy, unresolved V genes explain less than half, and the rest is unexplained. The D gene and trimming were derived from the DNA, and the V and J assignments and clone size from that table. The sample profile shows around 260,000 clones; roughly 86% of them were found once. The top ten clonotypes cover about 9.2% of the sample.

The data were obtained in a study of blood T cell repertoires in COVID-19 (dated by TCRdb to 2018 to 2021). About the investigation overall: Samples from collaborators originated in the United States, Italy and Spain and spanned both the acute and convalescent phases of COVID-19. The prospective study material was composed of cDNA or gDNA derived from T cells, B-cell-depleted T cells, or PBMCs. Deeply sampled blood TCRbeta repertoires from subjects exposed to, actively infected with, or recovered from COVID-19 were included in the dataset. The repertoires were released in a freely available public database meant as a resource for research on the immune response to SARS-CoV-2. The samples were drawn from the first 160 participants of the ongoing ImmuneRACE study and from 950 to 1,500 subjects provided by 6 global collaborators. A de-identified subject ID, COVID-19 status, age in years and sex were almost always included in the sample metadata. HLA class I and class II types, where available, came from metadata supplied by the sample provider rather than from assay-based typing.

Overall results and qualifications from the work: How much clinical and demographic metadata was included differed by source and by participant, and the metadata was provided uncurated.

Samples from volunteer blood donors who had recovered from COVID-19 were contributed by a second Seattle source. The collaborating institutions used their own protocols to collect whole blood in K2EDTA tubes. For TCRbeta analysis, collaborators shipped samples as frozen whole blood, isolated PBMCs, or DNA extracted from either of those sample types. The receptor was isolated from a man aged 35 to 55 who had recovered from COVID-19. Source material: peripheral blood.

The sequence in DNA is TGCAGCGCCCAGGGTACCTACGAGCAGTACTTC. It translates as CSAQGTYEQYF. The rearranged chain carries TRBV29-1 and TRBJ2-7; perhaps TRBD1 is the D gene, with 5 bases matching. The CDR1 and CDR2 encoded by the germline V gene are SQVTM and ANQGSEA. Counted from cysteine to phenylalanine, this CDR3 has 11 amino acids. Just the 33-base CDR3 DNA is kept, in frame starting at base 1. V gives up 7 bases and J gives up 2 bases, and the segment between their germline ends measures 9 bases.